The text below deals with one T cell receptor (beta chain). This clone was detected only a few times. Its antigen remains unidentified. No base quality values were provided; no much bigger clone lies one nucleotide off. This sample is part of a study of T cell changes during pregnancy in multiple sclerosis (dated by TCRdb to between 2018 and 2021). Context from the whole study: The study looked at changes in the T cell repertoire across pregnancy in women with multiple sclerosis.

Library method: the immunoSEQ multiplex PCR assay. In TCRdb, the immuneACCESS table is reduced to in-frame sequences with V and J assigned. These tables do not hold every clone; where another copy was compared, an unresolved V gene accounts for under half, and the others remain unexplained. The sample table contains about 92,000 clones; only one count was recorded for about 92% of them. The leading ten clones occupy over 1.5% of the sample. This sample comprised peripheral blood, obtained in the first trimester of pregnancy. This clonotype originated in a female donor with multiple sclerosis, enrolled in a pregnancy study.

The encoded CDR3 is CASSSRQLSSYEQYF. The nucleotide sequence is given as TGTGCCAGCAGCTCAAGACAGCTGAGCTCCTACGAGCAGTACTTC. The chain joins TRBV27 to TRBJ2-7; possibly the D gene is TRBD1, per 5 matching bases. The CDR3 spans 15 residues, from the cysteine through the phenylalanine. The CDR3 DNA has 45 bases and is translated from base 1. The junction carries 15 bases between V and J, which are trimmed by 6 bases and 0 bases respectively. As encoded in the germline V gene (reference sequence), CDR1 is MNHEY while CDR2 is SMNVEV.